What follows are 8 T cell receptor beta chains derived from one specimen sequenced in a study of cytomegalovirus exposure and HLA in healthy donors. PCR used 60 Vbeta primers and 13 Jbeta primers. Clones were sequenced by immunoSEQ multiplex PCR, and TCRdb holds only the in-frame ones, with some missing. The sample consists of about 130,000 clones, around three quarters of them appearing once. The sequencing sample was made of PBMCs. These receptors were obtained from a woman between 50 and 59 years old in good health and CMV-seronegative.

The rearrangement links TRBV7-2 to TRBJ2-3; TRBD2 matches 13 bases. The CDR3 runs to 16 residues. Germline assignment: CDR1 SGHTA and CDR2 FQGNSA. The trim removed 5 bases at V and 3 bases at J, leaving 5 bases unmatched. The CDR3 nucleotides read TGTGCCAGCAGCCTCACTAGCGGGAGGGTGACAGATACGCAGTATTTT. Encoded protein: CASSLTSGRVTDTQYF.

The chain has TRBV7-6 and TRBJ2-7; TRBD2 matches 10 bases. Losses at the gene ends were 3 bases for V and 5 bases for J; bases not matched to a gene: 7. This CDR3 is 15 amino acids long. Germline CDR1 and CDR2: SGHVS and FNYEAQ. In DNA form, the CDR3 reads TGTGCCAGCAGCTTTGGAGCGGGAGGGCCCAACGAGCAGTACTTC. This codes for CASSFGAGGPNEQYF. Drawing the rest from reference TRBV7-6 and TRBJ2-7, the complete variable domain is GAGVSQSPRYKVTKRGQDVALRCDPISGHVSLYWYRQALGQGPEFLTYFNYEAQQDKSGLPNDRFSAERPEGSISTLTIQRTEQRDSAMYRCASSFGAGGPNEQYFGPGTRLTVT.

This clone was seen only once. The chain employs TRBV27 and TRBJ2-2; TRBD1 matches at 9 bases. Germline V gives CDR1 MNHEY, CDR2 SMNVEV (reference sequence). The CDR3 extends over 16 amino acids. V shed 3 bases and J 4 bases; nucleotides not matched to a gene: 6. The CDR3 coding sequence is TGTGCCAGCAGTTTTAGACAGGGGGGACCCACCGGGGAGCTGTTTTTT. This codes for CASSFRQGGPTGELFF.

This sequence joins TRBV29-1 and TRBJ1-1, with D possibly TRBD1 on 6 matching bases. The germline V gene has CDR1 SQVTM and CDR2 ANQGSEA. The ends were cut back, 6 bases at V and 4 bases at J, with 12 bases in the middle. The CDR3 consists of 12 residues. The CDR3 region has the DNA TGCAGCGTAAATAACAGGGCCACTGAAGCTTTCTTT. The encoded protein is CSVNNRATEAFF.

V is TRBV10-3 and J is TRBJ1-1, with a tentative D call TRBD1 (5 bases). Trimming removed 6 bases at V and 0 bases at J, with 17 bases between. Per the germline V gene, CDR1 is ENHRY and CDR2 is SYGVKD. CDR3 length: 16 amino acids. The CDR3 region is CAISDQLRDLNTEAFF. CDR3 DNA: TGTGCCATCAGCGACCAACTCCGGGACTTGAACACTGAAGCTTTCTTT.

The chain uses TRBV10-3 and TRBJ2-5; D ambiguous. V was pared by 4 bases and J by 2 bases, with 14 bases between. Germline V CDR1 and CDR2: ENHRY, SYGVKD. CDR3 size: 15 residues. CDR3 residues: CAISGEPPGQETQYF. CDR3 DNA: TGTGCCATCAGTGGTGAGCCCCCCGGGCAAGAGACCCAGTACTTC.

The chain joins TRBV5-1 to TRBJ2-5, with D possibly matching TRBD2 (6 bases). Per the germline V gene, CDR1 is SGHRS and CDR2 is YFSETQ. Trimming took off 0 bases at V and 5 bases at J, with 11 bases between the two ends. CDR3 length: 14 residues. CDR3 amino acids: CASSLAGGRETQYF. In DNA form, the CDR3 reads TGCGCCAGCAGCTTGGCCGGGGGTCGTGAGACCCAGTACTTC.

V is TRBV7-9 and J is TRBJ2-7; a possible D gene is TRBD1 (6 bases). CDR1 and CDR2 (germline): SEHNR, FQNEAQ (reference sequence). This CDR3 has 15 residues. Trimming left V 6 bases short and J 0 bases short, with 15 bases between. DNA for the CDR3: TGTGCCAGCAGTGACCGCCGGGACAACTCCTACGAGCAGTACGTC. It translates to CASSDRRDNSYEQYV.